This entry concerns a single TCR beta chain. These data belong to a study of blood T cell repertoires in COVID-19. CDR1 and CDR2 from the germline V gene are PRHDT and FYEKMQ (reference sequence). This CDR3 region has 15 residues. The germline V and J ends were trimmed by 0 bases and 8 bases, with 16 bases remaining between them. While infection was still active, Seattle patients were enrolled and then followed longitudinally. Under the authors' procedure: For nucleated cells, counts were estimated from reference gene primer amplification. TCRdb's copy holds only in-frame clones and misses some; the assay was immunoSEQ multiplex PCR. V and J calls and clone size follow that table, whereas D and trimming were derived from the DNA. Altogether around 93,000 clones are present, about 92% being singletons, with the ten largest covering 6.5% to 8.5%.

The sample comprised peripheral blood. The sequence derives from a man aged 18 to 30 with COVID-19, enrolled during active disease. This rearrangement joins TRBV13 to TRBJ1-1; perhaps TRBD1 as D (6 bases). CDR3 residues: CASSLGARGLREAFF. DNA for the CDR3: TGTGCCAGCAGCTTAGGCGCCAGGGGTTTGAGGGAAGCTTTCTTT.